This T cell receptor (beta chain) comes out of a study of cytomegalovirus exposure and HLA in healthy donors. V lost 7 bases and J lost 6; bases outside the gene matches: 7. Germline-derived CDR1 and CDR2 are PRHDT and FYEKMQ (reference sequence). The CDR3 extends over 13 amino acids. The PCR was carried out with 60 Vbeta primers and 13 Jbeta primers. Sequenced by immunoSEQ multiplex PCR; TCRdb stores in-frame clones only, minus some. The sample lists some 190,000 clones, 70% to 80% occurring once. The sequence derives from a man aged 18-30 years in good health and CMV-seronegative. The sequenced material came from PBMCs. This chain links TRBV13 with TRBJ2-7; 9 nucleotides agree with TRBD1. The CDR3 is CASTDRGVLEQYF. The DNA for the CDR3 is TGTGCCAGCACGGACAGGGGAGTACTCGAGCAGTACTTC. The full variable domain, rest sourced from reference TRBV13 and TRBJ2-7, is AAGVIQSPRHLIKEKRETATLKCYPIPRHDTVYWYQQGPGQDPQFLISFYEKMQSDKGSIPDRFSAQQFSDYHSELNMSSLELGDSALYFCASTDRGVLEQYFGPGTRLTVT.